This T cell receptor beta chain was obtained from a study of OX40 agonist ivuxolimab in advanced cancers. Findings and caveats of the study: Both blood CD4+ and CD8+ T cells showed clonal growth by week 6 at 0.1 to 3.0 mg/kg.

Sequencing was performed with immunoSEQ multiplex PCR; in TCRdb, only in-frame clones are kept and a portion is missing. The profile shows about 55,000 clones, more than 70% of them singletons. V lost 0 bases to trimming and J lost 10 bases, with 8 bases between them. CDR3 length equals 12 residues. Germline CDR1 SGHDT, CDR2 YYEEEE. About this clone itself: Antigen: not known.

The rearrangement joins TRBV5-6 to TRBJ2-1; D is tentatively TRBD1 or TRBD2 (5 bases each). This sample comprised CD4+ or CD8+ T cells sorted from blood, obtained in a trial of the OX40 agonist ivuxolimab. The receptor's source is an adult with an advanced solid tumor such as melanoma, head and neck, liver or kidney cancer. CDR3 in amino acids: CASSLGGGEQFF. The DNA of the CDR3 is TGTGCCAGCAGCTTGGGGGGCGGGGAGCAGTTCTTC.